The T cell receptor beta chain under discussion was sequenced for a study of blood T cell repertoires in COVID-19. The wider study: Specimens from acute and convalescent COVID-19 originated in the United States, Italy and Spain.

Across 24 US areas, participants ranged in age from roughly 18 to 95 years. Assignment of participants to cohorts was predicated upon participant-reported clinical history. With 0 bases removed from V and 2 bases from J, the gap between germline ends came to 12 bases. CDR1 and CDR2 from the germline V gene are SGHRS and YFSETQ. This CDR3 comprises 15 residues. TCRdb keeps only in-frame clones here, not all; method: immunoSEQ multiplex PCR. Among 130,000 to 150,000 clones listed, 84% were seen once. Sequencing was performed on PBMCs or T cells enriched from blood (not recorded which). The V and J genes are TRBV5-1 and TRBJ2-7; no firm D call. This receptor was taken from a woman aged 45-65 years who had been exposed to COVID-19. For the CDR3, the DNA is TGCGCCAGCAGCTTGGCGGGTGACTCTCCCTACGAGCAGTACTTC. This gives the protein CASSLAGDSPYEQYF. Supplemented by reference TRBV5-1 and TRBJ2-7, the full variable domain reads KAGVTQTPRYLIKTRGQQVTLSCSPISGHRSVSWYQQTPGQGLQFLFEYFSETQRNKGNFPGRFSGRQFSNSRSEMNVSTLELGDSALYLCASSLAGDSPYEQYFGPGTRLTVT.